The entry below gives a single T cell receptor (beta chain) sequence along with its context. At one of its ends the junction is not consistent with the germline gene, which may arise from a read error. This entry comes from a study of T-cell memory formation after mild COVID-19. The CDR3 length is 11 residues. MiXCR, applied by TCRdb to the 5' RACE reads, yields one record per CDR3 protein. The repertoire has about 310,000 distinct CDR3 sequences, less than 20% of them found once; the top ten carry 22%. This sequence joins TRBV12-3 or TRBV12-4 and TRBJ2-5; no firm D call. This receptor was identified in a man aged 18 to 30 who had mild COVID-19 (a few samples of this study predate the infection). Cell type and time point are not known. Sequencing input: PBMCs or a T cell subset sorted from them (not recorded which). The CDR3 region is CASSLGGPRAF. Written as DNA, the CDR3 is TGTGCCAGCAGTTTAGGCGGACCTAGGGCCTTC.